This T cell receptor beta chain was found in a study of blood T cell repertoires in COVID-19. Study as a whole: Acute and convalescent COVID-19 specimens originated in the United States, Italy and Spain. From T cells, B-cell-depleted T cells, or PBMCs came the material, which was cDNA or gDNA.

Authors' data handling: Amplification from reference gene primers served as the basis for estimated nucleated cell counts. Here immunoSEQ multiplex PCR was the method, and the copy in TCRdb shows in-frame clones only, minus some. That table gives V, J and clone size, and the DNA gave D and trimming. This sample has tens of thousands of clones, with about 80% found just once. The CDR3 has 16 residues. Trimming shortened V by 0 bases and J by 1 base, and 10 bases separated the two germline ends. CDR1 SGHRS and CDR2 YFSETQ come from the germline V gene. The sample was peripheral blood. The gene calls are TRBV5-1 and TRBJ1-4; the D is unclear. The sequence derives from a man aged 55-75 years with acute or convalescent COVID-19. The CDR3 here is CASSLALGGTNEKLFF. The DNA of the CDR3 is TGCGCCAGCAGCTTGGCGCTGGGAGGAACTAATGAAAAACTGTTTTTT.